This is a list of T cell receptor beta chains from one sample in a study of T cell repertoires in cytomegalovirus infection. Their recognized antigens are unknown. TCRdb reprocessed the reads via MiXCR and lists one record per CDR3 protein. This table has 900,000 to 950,000 distinct CDR3 sequences, around 30% appearing once. The sequences come from cultured CD8+ T cells from PBMCs, collected from culture after CMV antigen stimulation. These receptors were collected from a human donor in good health (CMV status not recorded). Some clones in this sample may be carry-over from other donors' samples. CDR3s include the opening cysteine and the closing phenylalanine or tryptophan. For some rows the clone size is stated as once, few or many, or as a class when expanded; others skip it.

TRBJ2-3	TRBV4-1	once	CASSQVVAGGTDTQYF
TRBJ1-1	TRBV10-2	NA	CASSESGQGAQTEAFF
TRBJ2-4	TRBV27	few	CASSRGTHKNIQYF
NA	TRBV20-1	NA	CSARGVAGTTDTQHF
TRBJ1-1	TRBV6-5	NA	CASSYRGSMNTEAFF
TRBJ2-5	TRBV7-9	NA	CASSLVGGRGRETQYF
TRBJ2-2	TRBV28	few	CASGTGWEFAGELFF
TRBJ2-1	TRBV11-3	few	CASSSINGSYNEQFF
TRBJ2-2	TRBV4-2	NA	CASSQDQLAGPRGELFF
TRBJ2-3	TRBV10-2	NA	CASTLIWGGTDTQYF
TRBJ1-1	TRBV28	NA	CASSLGWFGDIMNTEAFF
TRBJ2-1	TRBV11-2	NA	CASSRATGGTSGGPYNEQFF
TRBJ2-3	TRBV27	NA	CASSRQSSTDTQYF
TRBJ1-5	TRBV4-1	NA	CASSSVFPQESNQPQHF
TRBJ2-7	TRBV7-9	few	CASSLGVNNEQYF
TRBJ2-1	TRBV11-1	NA	CASSPRETTSSYNEQFF
TRBJ1-2	TRBV14	few	CASSQSGRGLSYGYTF
TRBJ2-2	TRBV6-2/TRBV6-3	few	CASSYSKGELFF
TRBJ2-1	TRBV27	once	CANSYGRGPYNEQFF
TRBJ1-1	TRBV6-5	NA	CASSQTNEAFF
TRBJ2-3	TRBV6-1	few	CASRGGTSGRRTDTQYF
TRBJ2-1	TRBV19	few	CASSILGQLGRGPYNEQFF
TRBJ2-2	TRBV7-6	few	CASSPERGGELFF
TRBJ1-1	TRBV19	few	CASSIDVQAGDTEAFF
TRBJ2-5	TRBV12-3/TRBV12-4	NA	CASTISPRETQYF
TRBJ1-5	TRBV19	NA	CASRSSGYGNQPQHF
TRBJ2-2	TRBV6-2/TRBV6-3	few	CASSYSSDYRTGELFF